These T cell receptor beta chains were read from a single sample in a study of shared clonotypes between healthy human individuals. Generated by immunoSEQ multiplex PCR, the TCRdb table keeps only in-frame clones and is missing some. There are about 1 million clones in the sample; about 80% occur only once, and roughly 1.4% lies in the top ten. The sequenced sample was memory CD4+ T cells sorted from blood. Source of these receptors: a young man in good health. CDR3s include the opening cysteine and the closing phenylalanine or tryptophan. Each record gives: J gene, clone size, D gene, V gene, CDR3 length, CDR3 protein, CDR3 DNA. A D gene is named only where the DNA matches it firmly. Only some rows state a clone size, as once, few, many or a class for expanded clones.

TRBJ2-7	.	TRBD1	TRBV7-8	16	CASSLRSGTASYEQYF	TGTGCCAGCAGCTTAAGGTCGGGGACAGCGTCCTACGAGCAGTACTTC
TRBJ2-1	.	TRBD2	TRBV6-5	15	CASSPGGGRRNEQFF	TGTGCCAGCAGCCCTGGGGGCGGGAGGCGAAATGAGCAGTTCTTC
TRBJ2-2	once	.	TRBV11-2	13	CASSPWDGGELFF	TGTGCCAGCAGCCCCTGGGACGGCGGGGAGCTGTTTTTT
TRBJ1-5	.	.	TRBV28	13	CASSLGRNQPQHF	TGTGCCAGCAGTTTAGGCCGGAATCAGCCCCAGCATTTT
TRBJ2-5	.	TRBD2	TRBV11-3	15	CASSSASGFGETQYF	TGTGCCAGCAGCTCGGCTAGCGGGTTCGGAGAGACCCAGTACTTC
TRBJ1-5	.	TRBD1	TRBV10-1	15	CASVLQGGGNQPQHF	TGCGCCAGCGTCCTCCAGGGGGGGGGCAATCAGCCCCAGCATTTT
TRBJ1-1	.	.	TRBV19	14	CASTFGRVNTEAFF	TGTGCCAGTACTTTCGGGCGGGTGAACACTGAAGCTTTCTTT
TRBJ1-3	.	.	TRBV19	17	CASSIPGQQISGNTIYF	TGTGCCAGTAGTATTCCGGGACAACAGATCTCTGGAAACACCATATATTTT
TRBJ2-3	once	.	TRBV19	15	CASSPRDRYTDTQYF	TGTGCCAGTAGTCCCCGGGACCGGTACACAGATACGCAGTATTTT
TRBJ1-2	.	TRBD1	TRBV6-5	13	CASSTDRSYGYTF	TGTGCCAGCAGTACGGACAGGAGCTATGGCTACACCTTC
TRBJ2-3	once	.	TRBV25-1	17	CASSDPRTPGVTDTQYF	TGTGCCAGCAGTGATCCTAGGACCCCTGGGGTCACAGATACGCAGTATTTT
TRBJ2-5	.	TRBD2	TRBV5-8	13	CASSLVAGETQYF	TGTGCCAGCAGCTTGGTAGCGGGAGAGACCCAGTACTTC
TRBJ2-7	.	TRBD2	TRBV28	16	CASSLGGAGGHYEQYF	TGTGCCAGCAGTTTAGGCGGAGCGGGGGGCCACTACGAGCAGTACTTC
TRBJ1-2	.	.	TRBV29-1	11	CSVARSYGYTF	TGCAGCGTTGCCCGGTCCTATGGCTACACCTTC
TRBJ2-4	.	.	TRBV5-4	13	CASSSDSKNIQYF	TGTGCCAGCAGTTCCGACTCCAAAAACATTCAGTACTTC
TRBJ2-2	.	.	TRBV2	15	CASMGTLSGSGELFF	TGTGCCAGCATGGGGACCCTGAGTGGCTCCGGGGAGCTGTTTTTT
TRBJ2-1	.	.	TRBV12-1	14	CASSFLCPLRGQFF	TGTGCCAGCAGCTTTCTTTGCCCCTTACGCGGGCAGTTCTTC
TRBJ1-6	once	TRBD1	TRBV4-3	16	CASSLGRDSYNSPLHF	TGCGCCAGCAGCCTTGGACGGGACAGCTATAATTCACCCCTCCACTTT
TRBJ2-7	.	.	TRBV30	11	CAWRTDYEQYF	TGTGCCTGGAGGACGGACTACGAGCAGTACTTC
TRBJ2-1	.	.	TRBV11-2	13	CASSLDTHNEQFF	TGTGCCAGCAGCTTAGATACCCACAATGAGCAGTTCTTC
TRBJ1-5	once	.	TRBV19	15	CASSILGSLNQPQHF	TGTGCCAGTAGTATTCTCGGCAGCCTCAATCAGCCCCAGCATTTT
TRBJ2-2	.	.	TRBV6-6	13	CASSYINTGELFF	TGTGCCAGCAGTTACATTAACACCGGGGAGCTGTTTTTT
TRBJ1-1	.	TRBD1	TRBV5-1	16	CASSLGAGTVNTEAFF	TGCGCCAGCAGCTTGGGGGCAGGGACAGTGAACACTGAAGCTTTCTTT
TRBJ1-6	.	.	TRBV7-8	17	CASSWTVSLSYNSPLHF	TGTGCCAGCAGCTGGACGGTGTCCCTCTCCTATAATTCACCCCTCCACTTT
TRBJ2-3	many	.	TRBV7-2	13	CASSWLGRDTQYF	TGTGCCAGCAGCTGGCTGGGGCGAGATACGCAGTATTTT
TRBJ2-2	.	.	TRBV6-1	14	CASSDPYSHGELFF	TGTGCCAGCAGTGATCCCTACAGTCACGGGGAGCTGTTTTTT
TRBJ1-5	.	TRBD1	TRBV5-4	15	CASRWGQGDNQPQHF	TGTGCCAGCAGGTGGGGACAGGGAGACAATCAGCCCCAGCATTTT
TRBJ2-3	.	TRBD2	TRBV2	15	CASSAREGYTDTQYF	TGTGCCAGCAGTGCACGGGAGGGCTACACAGATACGCAGTATTTT
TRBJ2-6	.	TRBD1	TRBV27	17	CASRPDRPSSGANVLTF	TGTGCCAGCAGGCCGGACAGGCCTAGCTCTGGGGCCAACGTCCTGACTTTC
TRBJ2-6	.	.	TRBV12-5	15	CASGDTGLGANVLTF	TGTGCTAGTGGTGATACAGGGCTGGGGGCCAACGTCCTGACTTTC
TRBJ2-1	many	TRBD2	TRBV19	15	CASTPLAGVSNEQFF	TGTGCCAGTACCCCACTAGCGGGAGTTAGCAATGAGCAGTTCTTC
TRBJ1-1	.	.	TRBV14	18	CASSTHLRTDFLNTEAFF	TGTGCCAGCAGCACCCACCTTAGGACAGATTTTTTGAACACTGAAGCTTTCTTT
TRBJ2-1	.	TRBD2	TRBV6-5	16	CASSYSYALAGSEQFF	TGTGCCAGCAGTTACTCGTACGCCCTAGCGGGTTCTGAACAGTTCTTC
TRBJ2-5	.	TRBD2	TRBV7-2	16	CASSLRTSGFQETQYF	TGTGCCAGCAGCTTACGGACTAGCGGATTCCAAGAGACCCAGTACTTC
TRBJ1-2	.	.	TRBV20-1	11	CSAPRPDGYTF	TGCAGTGCTCCCCGACCGGATGGCTACACCTTC
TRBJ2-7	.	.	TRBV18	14	CASSPSAGAGEQYF	TGTGCCAGCTCCCCCTCGGCCGGCGCGGGCGAGCAGTACTTC
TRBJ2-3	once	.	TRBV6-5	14	CASSVRTGTDTQYF	TGTGCCAGCAGTGTCAGGACAGGCACAGATACGCAGTATTTT
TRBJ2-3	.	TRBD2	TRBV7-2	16	CASTSSTSGYTDTQYF	TGTGCCAGCACTTCTTCGACTAGCGGATACACAGATACGCAGTATTTT
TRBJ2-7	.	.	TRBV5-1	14	CASSLPNRGYEQYF	TGCGCCAGCAGCTTACCAAACCGGGGCTACGAGCAGTACTTC
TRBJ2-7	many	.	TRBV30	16	CAWTPRGRGRSYEQYF	TGTGCCTGGACCCCCCGGGGTCGGGGACGCAGCTACGAGCAGTACTTC
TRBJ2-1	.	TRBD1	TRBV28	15	CASSSGQGARNEQFF	TGTGCCAGCAGTTCCGGACAGGGGGCGCGGAATGAGCAGTTCTTC
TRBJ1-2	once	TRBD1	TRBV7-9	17	CASSLVAGTDLNYGYTF	TGTGCCAGCAGCTTAGTAGCCGGGACAGATCTTAACTATGGCTACACCTTC
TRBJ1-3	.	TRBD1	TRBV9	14	CASSPDRGRNTIYF	TGTGCCAGCAGCCCCGACAGGGGTCGAAACACCATATATTTT
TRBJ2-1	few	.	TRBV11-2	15	CASSLVYGAYNEQFF	TGTGCCAGCAGCTTAGTATATGGGGCATACAATGAGCAGTTCTTC
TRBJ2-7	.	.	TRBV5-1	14	CASSFDRSSLEQYF	TGCGCCAGCAGCTTCGACAGGTCCAGCCTCGAGCAGTACTTC
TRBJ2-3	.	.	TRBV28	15	CASSFLGGGTDTQYF	TGTGCCAGCAGTTTCTTAGGGGGGGGGACAGATACGCAGTATTTT
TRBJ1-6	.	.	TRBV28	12	CASSLRSGELHF	TGTGCCAGCAGTTTAAGGTCCGGGGAGCTCCACTTT
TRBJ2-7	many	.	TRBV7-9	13	CASSRVNDHEQYF	TGTGCCAGCAGCAGGGTTAACGACCACGAGCAGTACTTC
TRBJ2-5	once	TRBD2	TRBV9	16	CASSVVALAGGETQYF	TGTGCCAGCAGCGTAGTTGCTCTAGCGGGAGGTGAGACCCAGTACTTC
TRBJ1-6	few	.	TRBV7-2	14	CASRVGGGDSPLHF	TGTGCCAGCAGGGTCGGCGGAGGAGATTCACCCCTCCACTTT
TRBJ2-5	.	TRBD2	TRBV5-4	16	CASTTSGRKIQETQYF	TGTGCCAGCACGACTAGCGGGAGGAAAATACAAGAGACCCAGTACTTC
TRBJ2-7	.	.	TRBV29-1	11	CSVRQSYEQYF	TGCAGCGTTCGACAGAGCTACGAGCAGTACTTC
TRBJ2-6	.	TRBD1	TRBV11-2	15	CASSVDRAGANVLTF	TGTGCCAGCAGCGTAGACAGGGCTGGGGCCAACGTCCTGACTTTC
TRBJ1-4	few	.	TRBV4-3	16	CASSQEIGSFNEKLFF	TGCGCCAGCAGCCAAGAGATCGGATCTTTTAATGAAAAACTGTTTTTT
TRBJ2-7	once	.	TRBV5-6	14	CASSLGQNPYEQYF	TGTGCCAGCAGCTTAGGACAGAACCCCTACGAGCAGTACTTC